The next 27 T cell receptor beta chains were all read from a single sample in a study of regulatory T cells in long-lasting Graves disease. Time point indicated: newly diagnosed GD, antithyroid drugs for less than 3 months. Preparation of the TCR library used RNA extracted from PBMCs. With iRepertoire HTBI primers and Arm-PCR of CDR3 regions, TCR beta libraries were built. TCRdb re-analysed the multiplex PCR reads in MiXCR, keeping a single row per CDR3 protein. The sample includes roughly 410,000 distinct CDR3 sequences, approximately 16% of them seen just once. The same data also contributed to another study, on T cells in Graves' hyperthyroidism and ophthalmopathy.

The material was peripheral blood mononuclear cells (PBMCs), obtained at new diagnosis, from a patient treated with antithyroid drugs. Receptors originate from a woman aged 40 to 50 with Graves disease.

This chain uses TRBV3-1 with TRBJ2-7; 11 bases line up with TRBD2. With V trimmed by 4 bases and J by 5 bases, 4 bases remained unmatched. The CDR3 runs to 14 residues. Germline V CDR1 and CDR2: LGHDT, YNNKEL (reference sequence). The CDR3: CASSRLAGPHEQYF. DNA for the CDR3: TGTGCCAGCAGCCGACTAGCGGGACCCCACGAGCAGTACTTC.

This clonotype has a count of ten or more. This chain uses TRBV28 with TRBJ2-1; 8 nucleotides match TRBD2. CDR1 and CDR2 (germline): MDHEN, SYDVKM. Germline trimming cut 8 bases from V and 0 bases from J; bases unmatched to any gene: 18. The CDR3 runs 19 residues. The CDR3 DNA sequence: TGTGCCAGCCTCCCTTCAGGGTTGGCAAGCGGGAGCTCCTACAATGAGCAGTTCTTC. Residues: CASLPSGLASGSSYNEQFF.

This clonotype was picked up a small number of times. The chain joins TRBV24-1 to TRBJ2-1; 11 bases are shared with TRBD2. This CDR3 contains 13 residues. Looked up from germline, CDR1 is KGHDR and CDR2 is SFDVKD. The junction had 2 bases not matched to a gene; V was cut back by 1 base and J by 13 bases. CDR3 protein: CATSDLTSGRQFF. Written as DNA, the CDR3 is TGTGCCACCAGTGATTTAACTAGCGGGAGACAGTTCTTC.

This clonotype showed up many times. The chain links TRBV7-9 to TRBJ2-3; tentative D call: TRBD2 (5 bases). The CDR3 has 16 amino acids. V was clipped by 4 bases and J by 0 bases, with 14 bases between them. The germline V gene encodes CDR1 SEHNR and CDR2 FQNEAQ (reference sequence). The CDR3 DNA is TGTGCCAGCAGCTCCGGTGCGGGCCTTAGCACAGATACGCAGTATTTT. Its translation: CASSSGAGLSTDTQYF. The variable domain in full, with the rest retrieved from reference TRBV7-9 and TRBJ2-3, is DTGVSQNPRHKITKRGQNVTFRCDPISEHNRLYWYRQTLGQGPEFLTYFQNEAQLEKSRLLSDRFSAERPKGSFSTLEIQRTEQGDSAMYLCASSSGAGLSTDTQYFGPGTRLTVL.

This clonotype was counted at least ten times. CDR3 residues: CASSGLGGNENYGYTF. CDR3 sequence (DNA): TGTGCCAGCAGCGGCCTGGGGGGGAACGAAAACTATGGCTACACCTTC. The chain employs TRBV3-1 and TRBJ1-2; D is possibly TRBD1 (5 bases). The CDR3 runs to 16 residues. With 5 bases removed from V and 2 bases from J, the gap between germline ends came to 18 bases. In germline, CDR1 is LGHDT, CDR2 YNNKEL (reference sequence).

This clonotype was detected ten times or more. The V gene is TRBV7-3, the J gene TRBJ1-1; D not certain. The CDR3 consists of 13 residues. Per the germline V gene, CDR1 is SGHTA and CDR2 is FQGTGA. Deletions cut 4 bases from V and 0 bases from J, with 6 bases between. The CDR3 sequence: CASSSAMNTEAFF. The CDR3 region has the DNA TGTGCCAGCAGCTCCGCAATGAACACTGAAGCTTTCTTT.

Of note for this clonotype: A much more abundant neighbour one base away suggests this may be a read error. CDR3 sequence reads: CASSERTQSYGYTF. The CDR3 bases are TGTGCCAGCAGTGAACGGACACAGAGCTATGGCTACACCTTC. The genes are TRBV25-1 and TRBJ1-2; a weak D match, TRBD1 (5 bases). The CDR3 loop spans 14 amino acids. From germline, CDR1 is MGHDK and CDR2 SYGVNS. The V end lost 2 bases, the J end lost 4 bases, and 11 bases lay between the germline ends.

In its sample, this clonotype was seen many times. This chain uses TRBV11-2 with TRBJ1-2; tentative D call: TRBD1 (6 bases). This CDR3 is 15 amino acids long. Germline V lookup: CDR1 SGHAT, CDR2 FQNNGV. V dropped 4 bases and J dropped 3 bases, with 15 bases sitting between them. DNA of the CDR3: TGTGCCAGCAGCTCCAACAGGGCTCGGGACTATGGCTACACCTTC. Translating it yields CASSSNRARDYGYTF.

The rearrangement uses TRBV12-3 or TRBV12-4 and TRBJ2-2; 9 nucleotides align to TRBD2. V dropped 0 bases and J dropped 5; count of bases not matched to a gene: 7. This CDR3 contains 17 residues. CDR3 bases: TGTGCCAGCAGTTTAGCTAAGGCGGGAGGGCTTACCGGGGAGCTGTTTTTT. This gives the protein CASSLAKAGGLTGELFF.

The V call is TRBV5-1, the J call TRBJ2-7; 15 positions agree with TRBD2. V lost 4 bases, J lost 9 bases, and 5 bases stayed unmatched. CDR3 length: 14 amino acids. Germline V gene data show CDR1 as SGHRS and CDR2 as YFSETQ. This chain's CDR3 is CASSPGTSGGRQYF. DNA of the CDR3: TGCGCCAGCAGCCCCGGGACTAGCGGGGGGCGGCAGTACTTC.

The J gene is TRBJ2-1, the V gene TRBV6-1; 10 positions match TRBD2. The CDR3 spans 16 residues. CDR1 is MNHNS, CDR2 SASEGT, per germline. The V segment lost 8 bases and the J segment 0 bases; nucleotides outside the gene matches: 7. CDR3 DNA: TGTGCCAGCGTGAGGCCTAGCGGGAGCTCCTACAATGAGCAGTTCTTC. Translation: CASVRPSGSSYNEQFF.

The chain uses TRBV20-1 and TRBJ2-7, with D tentatively TRBD1 (6 bases). Germline V gene data show CDR1 as DFQATT and CDR2 as SNEGSKA (reference sequence). The CDR3 spans 16 residues. V lost 0 bases, J lost 0 bases, and 15 bases lay in between. CDR3 sequence reads: CSARDLRGSSSYEQYF. Here the CDR3 DNA reads TGCAGTGCTAGAGATCTCAGGGGCTCCAGCTCCTACGAGCAGTACTTC.

This clonotype has a count of ten or more. The genes are TRBV20-1 and TRBJ2-3, with D perhaps TRBD1 (5 bases). The ends were cut back, 6 bases at V and 6 bases at J, with 16 bases in the middle. Germline-derived CDR1 and CDR2 are DFQATT and SNEGSKA (reference sequence). There are 13 residues in the CDR3. CDR3 residues: CSARAVPGDTQYF. The CDR3 nucleotides read TGCAGTGCCAGGGCGGTCCCAGGGGATACGCAGTATTTT.

The CDR3 region has the DNA TGTGCCAGCAGTGACAGCTACTCCTATGGCTACACCTTC. This translates into CASSDSYSYGYTF. The J gene is TRBJ1-2, the V gene TRBV2; D not certain. CDR3 length: 13 amino acids. Germline lookup yields CDR1 SNHLY and CDR2 FYNNEI. With 3 bases removed from V and 4 bases from J, the gap between germline ends came to 9 bases.

This clonotype was seen at least ten times. The CDR3 sequence is CASSLVAVADTQYF. The DNA of the CDR3 is TGTGCCAGCAGCTTAGTAGCGGTTGCAGATACGCAGTATTTT. V usage is TRBV11-2 and J usage is TRBJ2-3; TRBD2 might be the D (6 bases). This CDR3 is built from 14 residues. Looked up from germline, CDR1 is SGHAT and CDR2 is FQNNGV. With 1 base removed from V and 4 bases from J, the gap between germline ends came to 9 bases.

This clonotype has a count of ten or more. The rearrangement joins TRBV7-2 to TRBJ2-2; 11 bases are shared with TRBD2. Germline-derived CDR1 and CDR2 are SGHTA and FQGNSA. J was trimmed by 5 bases and V by 5 bases; bases with no gene match: 10. The CDR3 length is 17 residues. In DNA, the CDR3 is TGTGCCAGCAGCCCCCCCCTAGCGGGAGGAGGAACCGGGGAGCTGTTTTTT. This translates into CASSPPLAGGGTGELFF. Together with reference TRBV7-2 and TRBJ2-2, the CDR3 gives the full variable domain: GAGVSQSPSNKVTEKGKDVELRCDPISGHTALYWYRQSLGQGLEFLIYFQGNSAPDKSGLPSDRFSAERTGGSVSTLTIQRTQQEDSAVYLCASSPPLAGGGTGELFFGEGSRLTVL.

A remark on this clonotype: A much larger clone sits a single nucleotide away, making a read error possible. The V gene is TRBV15, the J gene TRBJ2-5; 9 bases fit TRBD2. Germline V CDR1 and CDR2: LNHNV, YYDKDF (reference sequence). V shed 1 base and J 11 bases; nucleotides not matched to a gene: 14. This CDR3 region has 16 residues. CDR3 nucleotides: TGTGCCACCAGCAGAGGCGCGGGAGGGCGTTACAATGAGCAGTACTTC. It translates to CATSRGAGGRYNEQYF.

This clonotype was found a few times. This chain links TRBV29-1 with TRBJ2-3; a possible D gene is TRBD2 (7 bases). The CDR3 contains 15 residues. Germline loops: CDR1 SQVTM, CDR2 ANQGSEA. With 3 bases removed from V and 0 bases from J, the gap between germline ends came to 13 bases. The CDR3: CSVEGGASSTDTQYF. As DNA, the CDR3 is TGCAGCGTTGAGGGGGGGGCGTCTAGCACAGATACGCAGTATTTT.

This clonotype showed up just a few times. V and J are TRBV20-1 and TRBJ2-7, with TRBD2 matching over 8 bases. CDR1 and CDR2 (germline): DFQATT, SNEGSKA (reference sequence). V trimming: 4 bases; J trimming: 4 bases; junction bases outside the gene matches: 12. This CDR3 has 15 amino acids. The DNA of the CDR3 is TGCAGTGCTACCCTTTCTAGCGGGCGAGATTACGAGCAGTACTTC. This encodes CSATLSSGRDYEQYF.

This clonotype was found many times. The chain combines TRBV11-2 with TRBJ2-7; possibly TRBD2 for D (5 bases). Trimming took 5 bases from V and 0 from J, leaving 20 bases between them. This CDR3 comprises 17 residues. Per the germline V gene, CDR1 is SGHAT and CDR2 is FQNNGV. The CDR3 DNA sequence: TGTGCCAGCAGCCCCCCTGGGGTGGACGGGGACTCCTACGAGCAGTACTTC. It encodes CASSPPGVDGDSYEQYF.

This clonotype was counted only a few times. The gene calls are TRBV7-8 and TRBJ2-7, with 9 bases matching TRBD2. Germline values: CDR1 SGHVS, CDR2 FQNEAQ. The CDR3 spans 15 residues. Germline trimming cut 5 bases from V and 0 bases from J; bases unmatched to any gene: 5. The CDR3 region is CASSHPTSGSYEQYF. The CDR3 DNA reads as TGTGCCAGCAGCCACCCGACTAGCGGCTCCTACGAGCAGTACTTC.

V is TRBV24-1 and J is TRBJ2-1; D may be TRBD1 (6 bases). CDR1 is KGHDR, CDR2 SFDVKD, per germline. The CDR3 covers 14 residues. Trimming shortened V by 5 bases and J by 0 bases, and 7 bases separated the two germline ends. CDR3 amino acids: CATSAGVSYNEQFF. As DNA, the CDR3 is TGTGCCACCAGTGCAGGGGTCTCCTACAATGAGCAGTTCTTC.

In its sample, this clonotype was seen many times. The chain couples TRBV28 to TRBJ2-5; D gene ambiguous. This CDR3 has 15 amino acids. V shed 7 bases and J shed 0 bases, with 15 bases lying between them. Germline V gene sequence: CDR1 MDHEN, CDR2 SYDVKM. This chain's CDR3 is CASTAPYKYQETQYF. The CDR3 nucleotides read TGTGCCAGCACGGCCCCCTACAAGTACCAAGAGACCCAGTACTTC.

This clonotype was counted many times. This chain links TRBV7-9 with TRBJ2-5; D not resolved. Trimming pared 5 bases from V and 2 bases from J, leaving 9 bases between. Germline V gene sequence: CDR1 SEHNR, CDR2 FQNEAQ (reference sequence). This CDR3 region has 13 residues. CDR3 residues: CASSRHEQETQYF. DNA of the CDR3: TGTGCCAGCAGCCGACACGAACAAGAGACCCAGTACTTC.

The J gene is TRBJ2-1, the V gene TRBV12-3 or TRBV12-4, with D tentatively TRBD2 (5 bases). The DNA end is more similar to TRBJ2-5, so the J call may be wrong. This CDR3 region has 13 residues. CDR3 in DNA: TGTGCCAGCATCCGGACTCGCGGTGAGACCCAGTACTTC. This sequence encodes CASIRTRGETQYF.

In its sample, this clonotype was seen many times. The V call is TRBV12-3 or TRBV12-4, the J call TRBJ2-1; D may be TRBD2 (5 bases). V dropped 5 bases and J dropped 0 bases, with 14 bases sitting between them. The CDR3 is 16 amino acids. For the CDR3, the DNA is TGTGCCAGCAGTACCGGACTTCGTTTCTCCTACAATGAGCAGTTCTTC. It yields the protein CASSTGLRFSYNEQFF.

The table lists this clonotype with many counts. The V and J genes are TRBV28 and TRBJ1-5; a weak D match, TRBD1 (6 bases). CDR3 size: 14 residues. Per the germline V gene, CDR1 is MDHEN and CDR2 is SYDVKM. V gave up 2 bases and J gave up 4 bases, with 9 bases separating them. The CDR3 nucleotides are TGTGCCAGCAGTTTAGTACAGGGAAATCAGCCCCAGCATTTT. Translation gives CASSLVQGNQPQHF. The full variable domain, completed using reference TRBV28 and TRBJ1-5, is DVKVTQSSRYLVKRTGEKVFLECVQDMDHENMFWYRQDPGLGLRLIYFSYDVKMKEKGDIPEGYSVSREKKERFSLILESASTNQTSMYLCASSLVQGNQPQHFGDGTRLSIL.